This T cell receptor beta chain appears in the sequencing data of a study of cytomegalovirus exposure and HLA in healthy donors. Study conclusions and caveats: Because they were indistinguishable, some V segments, including TRBV6-2 and TRBV6-3, were excluded. The presence/absence work took it that sequencing depth was about the same across donors. TCR beta V segments were, for the most part, productive about 87% or about 30% of the time in an earlier analysis.

CDR1 and CDR2 from the germline V gene are SGHRS and YFSETQ. This CDR3 contains 15 residues. J was trimmed by 3 bases and V by 1 base; bases with no gene match: 5. Turning to this clone: The antigen is not known.

Use of 60 Vbeta and 13 Jbeta primers characterized the PCR. Using immunoSEQ multiplex PCR, the repertoire was profiled, and TCRdb retains in-frame clones only, with some absent. The sample carries 100,000 or so clones, less than 85% recorded once. The sample comprised PBMCs. The receptor's source is a man aged 35 to 55 in good health and CMV-seropositive. The chain carries TRBV5-1 and TRBJ1-2, with TRBD1 identical over 8 bases. The CDR3 DNA reads as TGCGCCAGCAGCTTGTTTGGGACAGGAGACTATGGCTACACCTTC. Protein product: CASSLFGTGDYGYTF.